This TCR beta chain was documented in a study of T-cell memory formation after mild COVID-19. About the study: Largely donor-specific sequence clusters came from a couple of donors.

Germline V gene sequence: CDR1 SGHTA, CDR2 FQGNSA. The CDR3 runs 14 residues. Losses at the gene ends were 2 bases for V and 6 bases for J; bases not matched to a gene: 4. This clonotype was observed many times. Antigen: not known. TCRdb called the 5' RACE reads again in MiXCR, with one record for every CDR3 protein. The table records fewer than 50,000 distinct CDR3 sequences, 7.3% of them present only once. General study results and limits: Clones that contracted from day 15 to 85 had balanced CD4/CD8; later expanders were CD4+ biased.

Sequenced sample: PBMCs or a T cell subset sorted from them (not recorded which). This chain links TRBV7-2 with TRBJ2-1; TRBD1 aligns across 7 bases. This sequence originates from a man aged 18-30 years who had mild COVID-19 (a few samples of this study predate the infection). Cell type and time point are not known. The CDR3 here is CASSLRYRGNEQFF. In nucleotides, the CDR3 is TGTGCCAGCAGCTTACGGTACAGGGGCAATGAGCAGTTCTTC.